This T cell receptor beta chain was documented in a study of blood T cell repertoires in COVID-19 (dated by TCRdb to about 2020). For context, the study as a whole: The collaborator samples originated in the United States, Italy and Spain and spanned the acute and convalescent phases of COVID-19. The sample metadata nearly always contained a de-identified subject ID, COVID-19 status, age in years and sex. Subjects who had been exposed to COVID-19, were actively infected with it, or had recovered from it provided the deeply sampled blood TCRbeta repertoires that made up the dataset. The prospective study material was composed of cDNA or gDNA derived from T cells, B-cell-depleted T cells, or PBMCs. Where HLA class I and class II types were available, the types were taken from metadata supplied by the sample provider, not from assay-based typing. Samples were obtained from the ongoing ImmuneRACE study (first 160 participants) and from about 1,300 subjects provided by 6 global collaborators. A freely available public database, intended as a resource for researchers studying the immune response to SARS-CoV-2, is where the repertoires were released.

Participants in the prospective study were enrolled through a virtual design, were aged about 18 to 90 years, and lived in roughly 24 United States geographic areas. Cohort assignment in the prospective study relied on participant-reported clinical history from a screening survey and a study questionnaire. For ImmuneRACE Cohort 3, a participant was defined as recovered based on two consecutive negative NP/OP PCR tests, clearance by a healthcare professional, or resolution of symptoms. In the prospective study, whole blood, serum and a nasopharyngeal or oropharyngeal swab were collected from each participant by mobile phlebotomists. Additional blood draws and questionnaires over a 2-month period could optionally be provided by prospective study participants. Before DNA extraction, prospective study blood samples were shipped either frozen or at room temperature. Germline trimming amounts to 0 bases on V and 5 bases on J, with 11 as the count of junction bases outside the gene matches. Reading from cysteine to phenylalanine, the CDR3 counts 17 amino acids. CDR3 DNA is the only sequence kept; it has 51 bases, read in frame from the first base. CDR1 and CDR2 are read off the germline V gene (reference sequence) as MNHEY and SMNVEV.

TCRbeta CDR3 regions were amplified from genomic DNA using the immunoSEQ Assay, a bias-controlled multiplex PCR. Regarding the original processing steps: The number of nucleated cells in each sample was estimated by amplification of reference gene primers within the assay. Sequence reads were collapsed and filtered to measure the absolute abundance of every unique TCRbeta CDR3 rearrangement. Productive Simpson clonality was computed per sample as the square root of Simpson's diversity index over productive rearrangements. The source is immuneACCESS, and TCRdb retained only in-frame sequences with V and J called. Part of the clones is not carried over; for the studies checked, unresolved V genes explain less than half of this, and the remainder is unexplained. The DNA gave D and trimming, while V, J and clone size come from that table. A total of hundreds of thousands of clones appear in this sample, around 87% of them only once. In total, the top ten clones hold roughly 1.6% of the sample.

What the research found in general, with its limitations: The amount of clinical and demographic metadata varied by source and participant and was provided uncurated.

A note on this clone: Its antigen is currently not known. Per-nucleotide qualities are absent, and no much larger clonotype sits a single base away.

The rearrangement combines TRBV27 with TRBJ2-3; TRBD2 matches 7 bases in the middle. Sequenced sample: PBMCs or T cells enriched from blood (not recorded which). This clonotype was sampled from a woman between 50 and 59 years old who had recovered from COVID-19. The CDR3 region has the sequence CASSLSTPLGGGDTQYF. The nucleotide sequence reads as follows: TGTGCCAGCAGTTTATCTACCCCGCTGGGGGGGGGAGATACGCAGTATTTT.